These 12 T cell receptor beta chains originate from one sample sequenced in a study of TIL therapy for anti-PD-1-resistant metastatic lung cancer. The libraries were made with immunoSEQ v3. Assay used: immunoSEQ multiplex PCR; TCRdb lists only in-frame clones, some missing. The sample shows some 6,300 clones, 66% of them seen only once. The time point denotes: pre-treatment sample, taken before nivolumab and TIL therapy. Pleural nodules or supraclavicular lymph nodes made up most of the excised metastases sampled. The specimen was tumor tissue, collected at baseline. The receptors here all came from a person between 25 and 79 years old with non-small cell lung cancer.

This clone was observed a handful of times. The V call is TRBV5-6, the J call TRBJ1-4, with 10 nucleotides matching TRBD1. CDR3 length equals 15 residues. Germline CDR1 and CDR2: SGHDT and YYEEEE. Germline trimming cut 2 bases from V and 8 bases from J; bases unmatched to any gene: 6. CDR3 bases: TGTGCCAGCAGCTTCCGACAGGGGGCGCGCGAAAAACTGTTTTTT. As protein: CASSFRQGAREKLFF.

The chain joins TRBV4-1 to TRBJ2-1, with 7 bases identical to TRBD2. The CDR3 is 13 amino acids. Germline CDR1 reads MGHRA; CDR2 reads YSYEKL. V lost 4 bases, J lost 6 bases, and 3 bases stayed unmatched. In nucleotides, the CDR3 is TGCGCCAGCAGCCTTCCGGGGGGCAATGAGCAGTTCTTC. The encoded protein is CASSLPGGNEQFF.

In DNA, the CDR3 is TGTGCCAGTAGTAGGGTGAACACTGAAGCTTTCTTT. Encoded protein: CASSRVNTEAFF. V gene TRBV19 combines with J gene TRBJ1-1; D ambiguous. The CDR3 is 12 residues long. Per the germline V gene, CDR1 is LNHDA and CDR2 is SQIVND (reference sequence). Trimming removed 4 bases from V and 0 bases from J, with 3 bases in between. Variable domain in full (rest from reference TRBV19 and TRBJ1-1): DGGITQSPKYLFRKEGQNVTLSCEQNLNHDAMYWYRQDPGQGLRLIYYSQIVNDFQKGDIAEGYSVSREKKESFPLTVTSAQKNPTAFYLCASSRVNTEAFFGQGTRLTVV.

The chain is built from TRBV4-2 and TRBJ1-2; D ambiguous. This CDR3 comprises 16 residues. Germline CDR1 reads LGHNA; CDR2 reads YNFKEQ. Trimming cost V 0 bases and J 2 bases, with 13 bases left between them. The CDR3, as DNA: TGTGCCAGCAGCCAAGATCTTAAGGGTTACAACTATGGCTACACCTTC. Its translation is CASSQDLKGYNYGYTF.

To note about this clone: Other DNA sequences from this sample encode an identical CDR3 as well. The rearrangement uses TRBV7-2 and TRBJ1-2; D remains unclear. The CDR3 covers 13 residues. Per germline, CDR1 SGHTA and CDR2 FQGNSA. The V gene lost 1 base and the J gene lost 4 bases, with 7 bases spanning the gap. Here the CDR3 reads CASSLGSSYGYTF. DNA of the CDR3: TGTGCCAGCAGCTTAGGATCATCCTATGGCTACACCTTC.

The chain is built from TRBV7-9 and TRBJ2-3; 8 bases align to TRBD2. This CDR3 has 14 amino acids. The ends lost 3 bases at V and 5 bases at J; junction bases unmatched: 4. Germline CDR1 reads SEHNR; CDR2 reads FQNEAQ (reference sequence). CDR3 amino acids: CASSFGGAEDTQYF. The CDR3 DNA reads as TGTGCCAGCAGCTTCGGGGGGGCGGAAGATACGCAGTATTTT.

The rearrangement links TRBV5-6 to TRBJ2-3; 9 nucleotides match TRBD2. Germline CDR1 is SGHDT and CDR2 is YYEEEE. Losses at the gene ends were 4 bases for V and 0 bases for J; bases not matched to a gene: 15. The CDR3 runs 19 residues. CDR3 loop: CASSSRVPTSGASTDTQYF. The CDR3 bases are TGTGCCAGCAGCAGCCGGGTCCCGACTAGCGGTGCTAGCACAGATACGCAGTATTTT.

V gene TRBV6-2 or TRBV6-3 combines with J gene TRBJ1-1; the D is unclear. V was pared by 6 bases and J by 8 bases, with 13 bases between. The CDR3 covers 12 residues. Germline V gene lookup returns CDR1 MNHEY and CDR2 SVGEGT. CDR3 amino acids: CASSRPPNEAFF. The CDR3, as DNA: TGTGCCAGCAGCCGACCGCCGAACGAAGCTTTCTTT.

The V call is TRBV7-2, the J call TRBJ2-1; D might be TRBD1 (5 bases). V lost 3 bases to trimming and J lost 6 bases, with 9 bases between them. Looked up from germline, CDR1 is SGHTA and CDR2 is FQGNSA. This CDR3 has 13 amino acids. CDR3 loop: CASSFGRVNEQFF. The CDR3 DNA is TGTGCCAGCAGCTTCGGCAGGGTCAATGAGCAGTTCTTC.

The chain is built from TRBV5-1 and TRBJ1-1, with 7 bases aligning to TRBD1. The CDR3 totals 14 residues. The J segment lost 1 base and the V segment lost 3 bases, leaving 3 bases of the junction unmatched. Germline CDR1 and CDR2: SGHRS and YFSETQ. The CDR3 sequence: CASSWDSQNTEAFF. DNA of the CDR3: TGCGCCAGCAGCTGGGACAGTCAGAACACTGAAGCTTTCTTT.

The chain employs TRBV11-3 and TRBJ2-3, with TRBD2 matching over 12 bases. There are 15 residues in the CDR3. V shed 5 bases, J shed 3 bases, and the junction held 3 bases outside the gene matches. In germline, CDR1 is SGHNT, CDR2 YENEEA. The CDR3 here is CASSPGTSGTDTQYF. The CDR3 nucleotides read TGTGCCAGCAGCCCCGGGACTAGCGGGACAGATACGCAGTATTTT. Looking up the rest from reference TRBV11-3 and TRBJ2-3 gives the full variable domain: EAGVVQSPRYKIIEKKQPVAFWCNPISGHNTLYWYLQNLGQGPELLIRYENEEAVDDSQLPKDRFSAERLKGVDSTLKIQPAELGDSAVYLCASSPGTSGTDTQYFGPGTRLTVL.

The chain combines TRBV7-2 with TRBJ1-1; the D is unclear. Germline loops: CDR1 SGHTA, CDR2 FQGNSA. V was trimmed by 5 bases and J by 0 bases, leaving 13 bases between them. The CDR3 has 15 amino acids. Here the CDR3 DNA reads TGTGCCAGCAGCCCCTCACGTGCTATGAACACTGAAGCTTTCTTT. Translated: CASSPSRAMNTEAFF.